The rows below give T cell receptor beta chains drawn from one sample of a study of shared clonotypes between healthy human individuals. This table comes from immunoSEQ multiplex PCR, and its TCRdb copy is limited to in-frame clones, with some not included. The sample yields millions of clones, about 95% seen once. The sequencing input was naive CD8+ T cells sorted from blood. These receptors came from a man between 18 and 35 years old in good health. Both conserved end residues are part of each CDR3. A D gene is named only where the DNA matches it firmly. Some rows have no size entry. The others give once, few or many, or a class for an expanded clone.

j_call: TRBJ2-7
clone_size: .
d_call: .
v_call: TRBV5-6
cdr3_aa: CASSLAGSYEQYF
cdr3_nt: TGTGCCAGCAGCTTGGCAGGGAGCTACGAGCAGTACTTC

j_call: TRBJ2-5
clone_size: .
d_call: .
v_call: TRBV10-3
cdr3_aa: CAISESGSGSLGETQYF
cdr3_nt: TGTGCCATCAGTGAGTCTGGTAGCGGCAGCCTCGGGGAGACCCAGTACTTC

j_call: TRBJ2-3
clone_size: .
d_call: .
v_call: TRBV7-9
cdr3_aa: CASSPWDSAYTDTQYF
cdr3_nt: TGTGCCAGCAGCCCCTGGGATAGCGCTTACACAGATACGCAGTATTTT

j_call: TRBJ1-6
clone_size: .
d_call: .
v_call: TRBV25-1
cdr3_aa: CATGEVDSPLHF
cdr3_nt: TGTGCCACCGGAGAAGTTGATTCACCCCTCCACTTT

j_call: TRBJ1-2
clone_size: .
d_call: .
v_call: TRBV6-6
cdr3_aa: CASSYSEGWEGYTF
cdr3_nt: TGTGCCAGCAGTTACTCGGAGGGGTGGGAGGGCTACACCTTC

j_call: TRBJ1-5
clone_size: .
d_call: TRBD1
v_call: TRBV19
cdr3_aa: CASRTGAGSNQPQHF
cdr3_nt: TGTGCCAGTAGAACAGGGGCGGGGAGCAATCAGCCCCAGCATTTT

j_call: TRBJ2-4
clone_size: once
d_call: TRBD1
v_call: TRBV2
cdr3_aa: CASSNGQASAKNIQYF
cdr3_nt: TGTGCCAGCAGTAATGGACAGGCTTCAGCCAAAAACATTCAGTACTTC

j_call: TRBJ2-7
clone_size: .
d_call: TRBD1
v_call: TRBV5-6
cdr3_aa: CASSVGQVSYEQYF
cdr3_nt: TGTGCCAGCAGCGTCGGACAGGTCTCCTACGAGCAGTACTTC

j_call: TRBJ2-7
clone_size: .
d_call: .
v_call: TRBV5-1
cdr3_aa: CASSLDGSSYEQYF
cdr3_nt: TGCGCCAGCAGCTTGGATGGATCCTCCTACGAGCAGTACTTC

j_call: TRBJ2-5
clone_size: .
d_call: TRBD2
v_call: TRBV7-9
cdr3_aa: CASSTSGGARETQYF
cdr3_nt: TGTGCCAGCAGCACGAGCGGGGGGGCAAGAGAGACCCAGTACTTC

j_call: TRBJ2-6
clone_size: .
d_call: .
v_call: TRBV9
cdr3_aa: CASSVAGSGANVLTF
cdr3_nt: TGTGCCAGCAGCGTAGCGGGCTCTGGGGCCAACGTCCTGACTTTC

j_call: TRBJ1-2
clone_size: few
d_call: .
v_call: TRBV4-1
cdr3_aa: CASSLDPGGQGYTF
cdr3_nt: TGCGCCAGCAGCCTAGACCCCGGGGGCCAGGGCTACACCTTC

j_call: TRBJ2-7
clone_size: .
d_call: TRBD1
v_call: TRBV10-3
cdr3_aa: CAISESSPGQVTYEQYF
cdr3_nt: TGTGCCATCAGTGAGTCCTCGCCGGGACAGGTGACCTACGAGCAGTACTTC

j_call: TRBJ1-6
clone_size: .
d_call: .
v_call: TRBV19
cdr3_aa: CASSKSSYNSPLHF
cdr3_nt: TGTGCCAGTAGCAAGAGCTCCTATAATTCACCCCTCCACTTT

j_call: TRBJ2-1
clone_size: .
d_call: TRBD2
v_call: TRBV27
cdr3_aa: CASSFGGLAGGNEQFF
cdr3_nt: TGTGCCAGCAGTTTCGGGGGGCTAGCGGGAGGAAATGAGCAGTTCTTC

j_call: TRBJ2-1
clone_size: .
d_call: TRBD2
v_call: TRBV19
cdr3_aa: CASTGLAGYNEQFF
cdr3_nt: TGTGCCAGTACTGGACTAGCGGGCTACAATGAGCAGTTCTTC

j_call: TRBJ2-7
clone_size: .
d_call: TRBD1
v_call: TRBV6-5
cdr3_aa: CASSYTQGDEQYF
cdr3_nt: TGTGCCAGCAGTTACACACAGGGGGACGAGCAGTACTTC

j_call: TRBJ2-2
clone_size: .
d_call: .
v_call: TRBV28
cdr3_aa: CASSPQEAYTGELFF
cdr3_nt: TGTGCCAGCAGTCCTCAGGAGGCTTACACCGGGGAGCTGTTTTTT

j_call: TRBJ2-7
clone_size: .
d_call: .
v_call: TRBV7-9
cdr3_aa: CASSPPASYEQYF
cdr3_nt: TGTGCCAGCAGCCCCCCGGCTTCCTACGAGCAGTACTTC

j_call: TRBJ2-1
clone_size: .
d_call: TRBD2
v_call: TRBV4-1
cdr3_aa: CASSRGLAGGDEQFF
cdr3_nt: TGCGCCAGCAGCCGTGGACTAGCGGGGGGTGATGAGCAGTTCTTC